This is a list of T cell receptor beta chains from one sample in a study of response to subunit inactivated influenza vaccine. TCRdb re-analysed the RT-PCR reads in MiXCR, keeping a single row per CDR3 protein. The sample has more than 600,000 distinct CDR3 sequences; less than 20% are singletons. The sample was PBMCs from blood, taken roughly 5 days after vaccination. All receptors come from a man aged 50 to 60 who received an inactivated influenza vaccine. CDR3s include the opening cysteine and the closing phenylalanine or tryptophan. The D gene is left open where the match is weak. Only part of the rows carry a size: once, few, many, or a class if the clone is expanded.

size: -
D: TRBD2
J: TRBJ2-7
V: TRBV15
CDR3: CATSGKRLAGPLDEQYF
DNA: TGTGCCACCAGCGGGAAGAGACTAGCGGGACCCCTTGACGAGCAGTACTTC

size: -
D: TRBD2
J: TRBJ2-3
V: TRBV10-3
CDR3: CAISETSGEVTDTQYF
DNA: TGTGCCATCAGTGAAACTAGCGGGGAGGTCACAGATACGCAGTATTTT

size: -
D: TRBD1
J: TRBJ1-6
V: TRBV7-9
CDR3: CASSSGQGGDSPLHF
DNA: TGTGCCAGCAGCTCCGGACAGGGAGGCGATTCACCCCTCCACTTT

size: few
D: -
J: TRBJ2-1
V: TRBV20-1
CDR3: CSATYLTGSGEQFF
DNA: TGCAGTGCTACCTACCTAACGGGGTCGGGGGAGCAGTTCTTC

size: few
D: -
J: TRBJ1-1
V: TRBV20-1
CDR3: CRSVGRVYRTEAFF
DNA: TGCAGATCTGTGGGCAGGGTTTATAGGACTGAAGCTTTCTTT

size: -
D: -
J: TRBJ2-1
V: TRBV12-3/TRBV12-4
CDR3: CASTPGVGLYNEQFF
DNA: TGTGCCAGCACCCCTGGCGTGGGCTTGTACAATGAGCAGTTCTTC

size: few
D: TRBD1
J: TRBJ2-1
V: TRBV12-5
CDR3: CASGLAINPGQGDNEQFF
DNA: TGTGCTAGTGGTTTGGCTATCAATCCGGGACAGGGCGACAATGAGCAGTTCTTC

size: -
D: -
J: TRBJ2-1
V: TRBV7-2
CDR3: CASRYRPSPPSEQFF
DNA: TGTGCCAGCAGGTACCGGCCTTCCCCGCCCAGTGAGCAGTTCTTC

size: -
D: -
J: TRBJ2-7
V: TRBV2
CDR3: CASSELAGSYEQYF
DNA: TGTGCCAGCAGTGAATTGGCAGGGTCCTACGAGCAGTACTTC

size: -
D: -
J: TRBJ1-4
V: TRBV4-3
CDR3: CASSQGGQGANEKLFF
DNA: TGCGCCAGCAGCCAAGGAGGGCAGGGAGCTAATGAAAAACTGTTTTTT

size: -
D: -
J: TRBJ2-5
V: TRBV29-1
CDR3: CSVEQVLRETQYF
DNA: TGCAGCGTTGAACAGGTCCTCCGGGAGACCCAGTACTTC

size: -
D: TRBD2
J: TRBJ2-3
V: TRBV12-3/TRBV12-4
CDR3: CASSPSSGGSSTDTQYF
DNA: TGTGCCAGCAGTCCCTCTAGCGGGGGTTCTAGCACAGATACGCAGTATTTT

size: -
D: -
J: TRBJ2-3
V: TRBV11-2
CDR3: CASRFSYRASGTDTQSF
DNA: TGTGCCAGCAGGTTCTCCTACAGGGCTAGCGGCACAGATACGCAGTCTTTT

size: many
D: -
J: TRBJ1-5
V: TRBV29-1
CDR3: CSVGGHYSNQPQHF
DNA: TGCAGCGTGGGAGGACACTATAGCAATCAGCCCCAGCATTTT

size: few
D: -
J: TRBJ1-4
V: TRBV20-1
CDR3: CSAQRPATNEKLFF
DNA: TGCAGTGCACAACGACCGGCAACTAATGAAAAACTGTTTTTT

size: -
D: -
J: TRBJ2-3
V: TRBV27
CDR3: CASRRGGSDTQYF
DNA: TGTGCCAGCCGAAGGGGGGGATCAGATACGCAGTATTTT

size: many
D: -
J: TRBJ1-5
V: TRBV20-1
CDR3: CSARDSNQPQHF
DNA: TGCAGTGCTAGAGATAGCAATCAGCCCCAGCATTTT

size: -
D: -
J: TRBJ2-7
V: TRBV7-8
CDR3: CASSLESLAHEQYF
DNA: TGTGCCAGCAGCTTAGAGTCGCTAGCCCACGAGCAGTACTTC